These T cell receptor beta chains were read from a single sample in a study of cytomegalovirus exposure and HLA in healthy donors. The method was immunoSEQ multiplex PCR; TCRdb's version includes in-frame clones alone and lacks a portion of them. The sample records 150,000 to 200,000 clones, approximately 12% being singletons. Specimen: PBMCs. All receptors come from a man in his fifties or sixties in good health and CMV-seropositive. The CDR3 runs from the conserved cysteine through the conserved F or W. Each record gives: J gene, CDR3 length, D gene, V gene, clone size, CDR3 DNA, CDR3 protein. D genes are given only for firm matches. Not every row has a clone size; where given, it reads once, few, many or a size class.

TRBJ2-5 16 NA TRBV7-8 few TGTGCCAGCAGCTTAGGTCCCGGGACTCACCTAGAGACCCAGTACTTC CASSLGPGTHLETQYF
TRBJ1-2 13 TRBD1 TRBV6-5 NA TGTGCCACTTCTCCGACAGGGACCTATGGCTACACCTTC CATSPTGTYGYTF
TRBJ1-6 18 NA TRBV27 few TGTGCCAGCAGTCTCGACCCGGCGGGATCTATATTGAATTCACCCCTCCACTTT CASSLDPAGSILNSPLHF
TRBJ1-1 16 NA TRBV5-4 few TGTGCCAGCAGCCGGGGAGGGAGGGTCGCGAACACTGAAGCTTTCTTT CASSRGGRVANTEAFF
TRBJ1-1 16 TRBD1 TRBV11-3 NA TGTGCCAGCAGCGATAGACAGGGGCCCTTGAACACTGAAGCTTTCTTT CASSDRQGPLNTEAFF
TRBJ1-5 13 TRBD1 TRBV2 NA TGTGCCAGCAGTTGGACAGGGGATCAGCCCCAGCATTTT CASSWTGDQPQHF
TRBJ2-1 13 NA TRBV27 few TGTGCCAGCAGTCTCCAGGGGAACAATGAGCAGTTCTTC CASSLQGNNEQFF
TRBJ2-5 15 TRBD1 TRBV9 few TGTGCCAGCAGCGTCGCGACAGGGGCGGCGGAGACCCAGTACTTC CASSVATGAAETQYF
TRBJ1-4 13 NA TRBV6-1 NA TGTGCCAGCAGTGCCCGAAAGGGGGGGGAACTGTTTTTT CASSARKGGELFF
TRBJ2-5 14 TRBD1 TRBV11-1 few TGTGCCAGCAGCTCCACCAGGGGGCTAGGGACCCAGTACTTC CASSSTRGLGTQYF
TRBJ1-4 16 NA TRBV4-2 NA TGTGCCAGCAGCCAAGATTCAATGTTGTTGGCTGAAAAACTGTTTTTT CASSQDSMLLAEKLFF
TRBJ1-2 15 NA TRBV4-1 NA TGCGCCAGCCGAACCCTCGAGGGCGGACCCTATGGCTACACCTTC CASRTLEGGPYGYTF
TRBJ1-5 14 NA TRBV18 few TGTGCCAGCTCACCGGGGGGGCGGGATCAGCCCCAGCATTTT CASSPGGRDQPQHF
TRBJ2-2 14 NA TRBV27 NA TGTGCCAGCAGTTTCCAGGGGCTCACCGGGGAGCTGTTTTTT CASSFQGLTGELFF
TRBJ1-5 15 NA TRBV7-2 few TGTGCCAGCAGCTTAGTCAAGGGGAGCAATCAGCCCCAGCATTTT CASSLVKGSNQPQHF
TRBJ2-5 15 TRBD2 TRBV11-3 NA TGTGCCAGCAGCTTAGTTTCTAGCGGGGTTGAGACCCAGTACTTC CASSLVSSGVETQYF
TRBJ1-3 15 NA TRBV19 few TGTGCCAGTAGTATCGACAGGAGCTCTGGAAACACCATATATTTT CASSIDRSSGNTIYF
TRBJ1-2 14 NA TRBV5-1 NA TGCGCCAGCAGCTTGGATCCCAGGTCCAGTGGCTACACCTTC CASSLDPRSSGYTF
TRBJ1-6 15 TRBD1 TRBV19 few TGTGCCAGTAGTATGGGGACAGGGGCCAATTCACCCCTCCACTTT CASSMGTGANSPLHF
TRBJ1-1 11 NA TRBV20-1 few TGCAGCGTTGGGAGGAACACTGAAGCTTTCTTT CSVGRNTEAFF
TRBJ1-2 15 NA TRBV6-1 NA TGTGCCAGCAGTGAAACCGGACAGAATTGGTACGGCTACACCTTC CASSETGQNWYGYTF
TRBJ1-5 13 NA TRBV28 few TGTGCCAGCGAAACAGGGCTAGATCAGCCCCAGCATTTT CASETGLDQPQHF